The 28 T cell receptor beta chains in this list originate from one sample, sequenced in a study of shared clonotypes between healthy human individuals. Positively selected for CCR7, the CD45RO-negative cells used as naive CD8 cells excluded terminally differentiated effector memory CD45RA+ cells. Profiling relied on immunoSEQ multiplex PCR, and the TCRdb table lists in-frame clones only, not all of them. The profile covers nearly 600,000 clones, with around 95% appearing a single time and roughly 0.1% taken by the ten largest. Sequencing input: naive CD8+ T cells sorted from blood. These receptors all come from a woman aged 30 to 39 in good health.

V usage is TRBV7-9 and J usage is TRBJ2-3, with 10 bases lining up with TRBD2. Germline lookup yields CDR1 SEHNR and CDR2 FQNEAQ (reference sequence). The CDR3 consists of 17 residues. Trimming cost V 1 base and J 11 bases; bases outside gene matches: 15. DNA for the CDR3: TGTGCCAGCAGCTTAGGCCTACTAGCGGGACCCGAAAGGGGGCAGTATTTT. It yields the protein CASSLGLLAGPERGQYF.

This clone was detected only once. CDR3 loop: CASSPQTRLEAFF. The CDR3 nucleotides read TGTGCCAGCAGCCCGCAGACGCGGCTTGAAGCTTTCTTT. The J gene is TRBJ1-1, the V gene TRBV13; D is uncertain. This CDR3 has 13 residues. The germline V gene encodes CDR1 PRHDT and CDR2 FYEKMQ (reference sequence). The V and J ends lost 5 bases and 7 bases respectively, with 14 bases between them.

This clone was observed a single time. This CDR3 reads CASSYRDFSYEQYF. CDR3 bases: TGTGCCAGCAGTTACAGGGATTTCTCCTACGAGCAGTACTTC. The V call is TRBV28, the J call TRBJ2-7, with D possibly being TRBD1 (6 bases). The ends were cut back, 4 bases at V and 0 bases at J, with 10 bases in the middle. Germline CDR1 MDHEN, CDR2 SYDVKM. The CDR3 runs 14 residues.

This chain uses TRBV7-9 with TRBJ2-2, with 11 bases fitting TRBD2. Germline CDR1 SEHNR, CDR2 FQNEAQ (reference sequence). This CDR3 region has 15 residues. The V gene end was trimmed by 8 bases and the J gene end by 5 bases; junction bases not matched to a gene: 7. The CDR3 reads CASRRGLAETGELFF. CDR3 nucleotides: TGTGCCAGCCGGCGGGGACTAGCGGAAACCGGGGAGCTGTTTTTT.

The chain has TRBV5-1 and TRBJ2-5; 9 bases are a match to TRBD2. The J call is uncertain, as TRBJ2-7 better fits the DNA end. The CDR3 totals 15 residues. Looked up from germline, CDR1 is SGHRS and CDR2 is YFSETQ. DNA of the CDR3: TGCGCCAGCAGCTTGGGACTAGCGGCTTCCTACGAGCAGTACTTC. Amino acid sequence: CASSLGLAASYEQYF.

The chain is built from TRBV2 and TRBJ2-7; 10 bases are a match to TRBD2. The CDR3 totals 16 residues. Per germline, CDR1 SNHLY and CDR2 FYNNEI. The V segment lost 1 base and the J segment 4 bases; nucleotides outside the gene matches: 7. The DNA of the CDR3 is TGTGCCAGCAGTGAAGGGCTAGCGGGAGCCAGGTACGAGCAGTACTTC. Amino acid sequence: CASSEGLAGARYEQYF.

The chain combines TRBV6-6 with TRBJ1-1; D unresolved. The V and J ends lost 4 bases and 3 bases respectively, with 12 bases between them. The CDR3 loop spans 14 amino acids. The germline V gene encodes CDR1 MNHNY and CDR2 SVGAGI (reference sequence). CDR3 amino acids: CASSLGWTDTEAFF. The CDR3 bases are TGTGCCAGCAGTTTAGGGTGGACGGACACTGAAGCTTTCTTT.

The chain couples TRBV27 to TRBJ1-5, with D hard to call. Germline V gene data show CDR1 as MNHEY and CDR2 as SMNVEV (reference sequence). Deletions cut 2 bases from V and 0 bases from J, with 8 bases between. The CDR3 runs to 15 residues. CDR3: CASSLVAYSNQPQHF. CDR3 nucleotides: TGTGCCAGCAGTTTAGTGGCTTATAGCAATCAGCCCCAGCATTTT.

This clone was seen just once. The rearrangement joins TRBV2 to TRBJ2-1; no reliable D call. The CDR3 covers 16 residues. CDR1 and CDR2 from the germline V gene are SNHLY and FYNNEI. Trimming shortened V by 10 bases and J by 0 bases, and 19 bases separated the two germline ends. The CDR3 region has the DNA TGTGCCACCAGATACGGGCGGATTAGCTCCTACAATGAGCAGTTCTTC. Its translation: CATRYGRISSYNEQFF. Drawing the rest from reference TRBV2 and TRBJ2-1, the complete variable domain is EPEVTQTPSHQVTQMGQEVILRCVPISNHLYFYWYRQILGQKVEFLVSFYNNEISEKSEIFDDQFSVERPDGSNFTLKIRSTKLEDSAMYFCATRYGRISSYNEQFFGPGTRLTVL.

The rearrangement links TRBV11-2 to TRBJ2-5; 14 bases fit TRBD2. Losses at the gene ends were 3 bases for V and 5 bases for J; bases not matched to a gene: 14. This CDR3 region has 19 residues. CDR1 is SGHAT, CDR2 FQNNGV, per germline. The CDR3 DNA follows: TGTGCCAGCAGCTTGGGGACTAGCGGGAGTCTTAAGCTCGTGGAGACCCAGTACTTC. Amino acid sequence: CASSLGTSGSLKLVETQYF.

The genes are TRBV25-1 and TRBJ1-6, with unresolved D. The CDR3 has 14 residues. The germline gives CDR1 MGHDK, CDR2 SYGVNS. Trimming took 1 base from V and 8 from J, leaving 9 bases between them. As DNA, the CDR3 is TGTGCCAGCAGTGAATTAACGGGTGATTCACCCCTCCACTTT. Protein: CASSELTGDSPLHF.

This clone was counted once. J is TRBJ2-6 and V is TRBV9; D call uncertain. The germline CDR1 and CDR2 sequences are SGDLS and YYNGEE. V was cut by 5 bases and J by 4 bases, with 10 bases left in between. The CDR3 totals 14 residues. In DNA, the CDR3 is TGTGCCAGCAGTGCCGACCTGGGGGCCAACGTCCTGACTTTC. Translation gives CASSADLGANVLTF.

J is TRBJ2-2 and V is TRBV2, with a possible D match to TRBD1 (5 bases). The CDR3 is 14 residues long. Germline V lookup: CDR1 SNHLY, CDR2 FYNNEI. With 3 bases removed from V and 3 bases from J, the gap between germline ends came to 8 bases. This chain's CDR3 is CASSEGPYTGELFF. The CDR3 region has the DNA TGTGCCAGCAGTGAGGGGCCGTACACCGGGGAGCTGTTTTTT.

The chain combines TRBV28 with TRBJ2-5; a possible D gene is TRBD2 (5 bases). The CDR3 spans 14 residues. V was cut by 8 bases and J by 1 base, with 14 bases left in between. Looked up from germline, CDR1 is MDHEN and CDR2 is SYDVKM. The CDR3 spells CASRGLAPQETQYF. CDR3 in DNA: TGTGCCAGCCGGGGTTTGGCACCCCAAGAGACCCAGTACTTC.

This chain uses TRBV5-1 with TRBJ2-5, with a weak D call TRBD2 (6 bases). From germline, CDR1 is SGHRS and CDR2 YFSETQ. Trimming pared 5 bases from V and 9 bases from J, leaving 14 bases between. The CDR3 is 12 amino acids. For the CDR3, the DNA is TGCGCCAGCAGGGAGGGCTCTGGGCCCCAGTACTTC. It encodes CASREGSGPQYF.

V usage is TRBV6-5 and J usage is TRBJ1-1, with TRBD1 matching over 12 bases. The CDR3 contains 16 residues. The ends lost 0 bases at V and 7 bases at J; junction bases unmatched: 6. The germline gives CDR1 MNHEY, CDR2 SVGAGI. The chain's CDR3 is CASSYSGTGGGGEAFF. The CDR3 region has the DNA TGTGCCAGCAGTTACTCGGGGACAGGGGGCGGGGGTGAAGCTTTCTTT.

This sequence joins TRBV19 and TRBJ2-7; D is perhaps TRBD1 or TRBD2 (5 bases each). Germline CDR1 is LNHDA and CDR2 is SQIVND (reference sequence). V gave up 1 base and J gave up 6 bases, with 25 bases separating them. This CDR3 contains 18 residues. The CDR3 spells CASSIAPGRPLRGLEQYF. DNA for the CDR3: TGTGCCAGTAGTATAGCACCGGGACGGCCTTTGAGAGGTCTCGAGCAGTACTTC.

The chain links TRBV6-1 to TRBJ1-3; the D is unclear. CDR1 and CDR2 from the germline V gene are MNHNS and SASEGT. This CDR3 spans 14 amino acids. The V gene lost 2 bases and the J gene lost 8 bases, with 13 bases spanning the gap. The CDR3 loop is CASSEHLTGDTIYF. CDR3 nucleotide sequence: TGTGCCAGCAGTGAACACCTGACGGGTGACACCATATATTTT.

J is TRBJ2-5 and V is TRBV28; D is uncertain. Near its end, the DNA agrees better with TRBJ2-7, so the J call may be wrong. Germline assignment: CDR1 MDHEN and CDR2 SYDVKM. The CDR3 spans 14 residues. The CDR3 loop is CASSPNPRLYEQYF. The CDR3 DNA reads TGTGCCAGCAGTCCAAACCCTAGGCTCTACGAGCAGTACTTC.

This clone was seen only once. In DNA, the CDR3 is TGTGCCAGCAGCGTTGGGACTAGTTTAGTCGAGACCCAGTACTTC. Translating it yields CASSVGTSLVETQYF. J is TRBJ2-5 and V is TRBV9, with TRBD2 identical over 8 bases. V dropped 2 bases and J dropped 5; count of bases not matched to a gene: 8. The CDR3 is made up of 15 amino acids. CDR1 and CDR2 (germline): SGDLS, YYNGEE.

CDR3 sequence: CASSDRLFTDTQYF. CDR3 coding DNA: TGCGCCAGCAGTGACAGGTTATTCACAGATACGCAGTATTTT. V gene TRBV10-1 combines with J gene TRBJ2-3; D gene uncertain. V lost 3 bases and J 2 bases, leaving 9 bases between the germline ends. CDR3 length equals 14 residues. Per germline, CDR1 WNHNN and CDR2 SYGVQD (reference sequence).

Of note for this clone: The same CDR3 can be traced to other DNA sequences in this sample. The genes are TRBV5-4 and TRBJ2-5; D remains ambiguous. CDR1 and CDR2 from the germline V gene are SGHNT and YYREEE (reference sequence). V lost 0 bases, J lost 3 bases, and 6 bases lay in between. This CDR3 spans 13 amino acids. The CDR3 DNA reads TGTGCCAGCAGCTTGGTTGAGAAAGAGACCCAGTACTTC. Translated, it gives CASSLVEKETQYF.

About this clone: This same CDR3 is encoded by further DNA sequences in the sample. The V call is TRBV19, the J call TRBJ2-7; 7 bases map to TRBD1. The V gene's germline CDR1 is LNHDA and CDR2 SQIVND (reference sequence). The CDR3 is 15 residues long. The junction had 6 bases not matched to a gene; V was cut back by 1 base and J by 3 bases. CDR3: CASSIVGTDYYEQYF. CDR3 coding DNA: TGTGCCAGTAGTATAGTGGGGACAGACTACTACGAGCAGTACTTC.

The chain uses TRBV7-9 and TRBJ2-1; no definite D call. CDR3 length: 15 residues. Germline loops: CDR1 SEHNR, CDR2 FQNEAQ (reference sequence). The V and J ends lost 4 bases and 9 bases respectively, with 19 bases between them. CDR3 nucleotide sequence: TGTGCCAGCAGCTCCGACTGGGCCCCCCCTGGTGAGCAGTTCTTC. Translating it yields CASSSDWAPPGEQFF.

V gene TRBV19 combines with J gene TRBJ2-2; D unclear. Germline loops: CDR1 LNHDA, CDR2 SQIVND (reference sequence). The V and J ends lost 3 bases and 0 bases respectively, with 8 bases between them. The CDR3 contains 15 residues. The CDR3 sequence: CASSILGTNTGELFF. In DNA form, the CDR3 reads TGTGCCAGTAGTATCTTAGGGACGAACACCGGGGAGCTGTTTTTT.

In DNA, the CDR3 is TGTGCCAGCAGCCTTTCCTTATGGGATTTAGCGGCGAACACTGAAGCTTTCTTT. Protein product: CASSLSLWDLAANTEAFF. The V and J genes are TRBV11-2 and TRBJ1-1, with D unclear. Germline CDR1 and CDR2: SGHAT and FQNNGV. The CDR3 loop spans 18 amino acids. The V and J ends lost 5 bases and 1 base respectively, with 23 bases between them.

J is TRBJ1-1 and V is TRBV4-1; tentatively, D is TRBD1 (5 bases). This CDR3 spans 13 amino acids. Germline CDR1 reads MGHRA; CDR2 reads YSYEKL. Trimming pared 0 bases from V and 5 bases from J, leaving 7 bases between. The CDR3 DNA is TGCGCCAGCAGCCAAGACAGGGAGACTGAAGCTTTCTTT. Amino acids: CASSQDRETEAFF.

The V and J genes are TRBV14 and TRBJ2-7; 7 bases match TRBD1. Per germline, CDR1 SGHDN and CDR2 FVKESK. CDR3 length: 13 residues. The V gene end was trimmed by 4 bases and the J gene end by 3 bases; junction bases not matched to a gene: 3. The CDR3 is CASSRRGIYEQYF. The DNA of the CDR3 is TGTGCCAGCAGCCGCAGGGGGATCTACGAGCAGTACTTC.